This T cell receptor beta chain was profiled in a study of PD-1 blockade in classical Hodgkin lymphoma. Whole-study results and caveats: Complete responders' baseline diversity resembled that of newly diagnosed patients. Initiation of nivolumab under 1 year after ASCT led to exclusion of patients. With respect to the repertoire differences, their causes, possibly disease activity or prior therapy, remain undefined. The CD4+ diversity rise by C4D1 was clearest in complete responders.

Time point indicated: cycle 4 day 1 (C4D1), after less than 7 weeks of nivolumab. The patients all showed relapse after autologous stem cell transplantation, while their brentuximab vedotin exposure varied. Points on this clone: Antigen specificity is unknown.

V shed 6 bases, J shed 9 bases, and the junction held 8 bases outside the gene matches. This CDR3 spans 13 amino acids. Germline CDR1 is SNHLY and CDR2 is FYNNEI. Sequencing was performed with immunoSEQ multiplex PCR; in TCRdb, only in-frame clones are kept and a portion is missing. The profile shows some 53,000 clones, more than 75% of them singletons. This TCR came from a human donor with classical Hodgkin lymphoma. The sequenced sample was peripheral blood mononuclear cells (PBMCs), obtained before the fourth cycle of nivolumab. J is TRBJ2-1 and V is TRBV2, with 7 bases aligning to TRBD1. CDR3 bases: TGTGCCAGCAGGGAACAGGGGCGGAGTGAGCAGTTCTTC. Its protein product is CASREQGRSEQFF.